The 26 T cell receptor beta chains reported below all come from one sample, sequenced in a study of PD-1 and CTLA-4 blockade in melanoma. Clones were sequenced by immunoSEQ multiplex PCR, and TCRdb holds only the in-frame ones, with some missing. Of fewer than 35,000 clones in the sample, about 87% were seen once. The material was CD8+ T cells from peripheral blood, obtained from a patient given anti-PD-1 treatment. Every receptor here comes from a human donor with melanoma.

The rearrangement links TRBV28 to TRBJ2-5; D is unclear. Trimming left V 2 bases short and J 5 bases short, with 6 bases between. The CDR3 length is 12 residues. Germline V gene data show CDR1 as MDHEN and CDR2 as SYDVKM. The CDR3 loop reads CASSLNGETQYF. The CDR3 region has the DNA TGTGCCAGCAGTTTAAATGGGGAGACCCAGTACTTC. Full variable domain (rest looked up from reference TRBV28 and TRBJ2-5): DVKVTQSSRYLVKRTGEKVFLECVQDMDHENMFWYRQDPGLGLRLIYFSYDVKMKEKGDIPEGYSVSREKKERFSLILESASTNQTSMYLCASSLNGETQYFGPGTRLLVL.

The V gene is TRBV6-1, the J gene TRBJ2-6, with D unclear. This CDR3 has 15 amino acids. Germline assignment: CDR1 MNHNS and CDR2 SASEGT. Between the trimmed V and J ends, which lost 2 bases and 0 bases, there was a span of 5 bases. DNA of the CDR3: TGTGCCAGCAGTGAAAGGGACTCTGGGGCCAACGTCCTGACTTTC. It yields the protein CASSERDSGANVLTF.

The genes are TRBV4-2 and TRBJ1-1, with unresolved D. CDR1 is LGHNA, CDR2 YNFKEQ, per germline. V was shortened by 0 bases and J by 7 bases, with 9 bases between the two germline ends. The CDR3 sequence is 13 residues long. CDR3 amino acids: CASSQDPNDEAFF. CDR3 coding DNA: TGTGCCAGCAGCCAAGATCCCAATGATGAAGCTTTCTTT.

The gene calls are TRBV5-1 and TRBJ2-7; 7 nucleotides match TRBD1. J was trimmed by 0 bases and V by 4 bases; bases with no gene match: 7. This CDR3 has 15 residues. CDR1 and CDR2 (germline): SGHRS, YFSETQ. The CDR3 DNA is TGCGCCAGCAGCCCGGGACAGCGGAGCTCCTACGAGCAGTACTTC. This translates into CASSPGQRSSYEQYF. Filled out from reference TRBV5-1 and TRBJ2-7, the complete variable domain reads KAGVTQTPRYLIKTRGQQVTLSCSPISGHRSVSWYQQTPGQGLQFLFEYFSETQRNKGNFPGRFSGRQFSNSRSEMNVSTLELGDSALYLCASSPGQRSSYEQYFGPGTRLTVT.

The rearrangement joins TRBV9 to TRBJ1-5, with unresolved D. Germline assignment: CDR1 SGDLS and CDR2 YYNGEE. V dropped 3 bases and J dropped 7 bases, with 8 bases sitting between them. The CDR3 loop spans 12 amino acids. The CDR3 loop reads CASSDGGQPQHF. The CDR3 DNA follows: TGTGCCAGCAGCGACGGCGGGCAGCCCCAGCATTTT.

The chain couples TRBV27 to TRBJ2-5, with a tentative D call TRBD2 (6 bases). Looked up from germline, CDR1 is MNHEY and CDR2 is SMNVEV (reference sequence). This CDR3 has 13 amino acids. V was cut by 10 bases and J by 1 base, with 13 bases left in between. The CDR3 DNA sequence: TGTGCCACCGGAGGGACCCCCCAAGAGACCCAGTACTTC. It encodes CATGGTPQETQYF.

The V call is TRBV5-7, the J call TRBJ2-2, with a tentative D call TRBD1 (6 bases). TRBV5-7 is an ORF, and what it does is uncertain. The CDR3 is 15 residues long. The V gene lost 3 bases and the J gene lost 5 bases, with 14 bases spanning the gap. CDR3 sequence: CASSSPGQGTGELFF. DNA for the CDR3: TGTGCCAGCAGCTCACCGGGACAAGGGACCGGGGAGCTGTTTTTT.

This rearrangement joins TRBV7-9 to TRBJ1-1; weak D call: TRBD1 (5 bases). This CDR3 has 14 residues. V lost 5 bases and J 3 bases, leaving 13 bases between the germline ends. Per germline, CDR1 SEHNR and CDR2 FQNEAQ (reference sequence). The CDR3 region has the DNA TGTGCCAGCAGCCCGGAGACAGCATACACTGAAGCTTTCTTT. Translation: CASSPETAYTEAFF.

V is TRBV13 and J is TRBJ2-5, with TRBD1 identical over 11 bases. The junction had 6 bases not matched to a gene; V was cut back by 5 bases and J by 4 bases. The germline V gene has CDR1 PRHDT and CDR2 FYEKMQ (reference sequence). CDR3 length: 15 residues. CDR3 protein: CASSQGDRGGETQYF. The CDR3 DNA sequence: TGTGCCAGCAGCCAAGGGGACAGGGGGGGAGAGACCCAGTACTTC.

V usage is TRBV7-9 and J usage is TRBJ1-1; D remains unclear. From germline, CDR1 is SEHNR and CDR2 FQNEAQ (reference sequence). V dropped 7 bases and J dropped 7 bases, with 16 bases sitting between them. The CDR3 is made up of 13 amino acids. CDR3 in DNA: TGTGCCAGCACGTATTCGGGGATGGGTGAAGCTTTCTTT. Encoded protein: CASTYSGMGEAFF.

The chain recombines TRBV10-3 with TRBJ1-3, with D perhaps TRBD1 (5 bases). The CDR3 contains 14 residues. Germline V gene data show CDR1 as ENHRY and CDR2 as SYGVKD. The germline V and J ends were trimmed by 3 bases and 3 bases, with 9 bases remaining between them. CDR3 sequence: CAISEGQGGNTIYF. The CDR3 DNA reads TGTGCCATCAGTGAAGGGCAGGGTGGAAACACCATATATTTT.

The chain recombines TRBV18 with TRBJ1-6; 8 nucleotides match TRBD1. Germline CDR1 reads KGHSH; CDR2 reads LQKENI. The CDR3 covers 15 residues. The V segment lost 6 bases and the J segment 7 bases; nucleotides outside the gene matches: 8. CDR3 in DNA: TGTGCCAGCTCCCTACTGGACAGGGAGAATTCACCCCTCCACTTT. It encodes CASSLLDRENSPLHF.

The chain uses TRBV7-9 and TRBJ2-7; 7 bases map to TRBD1. The CDR3 runs to 15 residues. Trimming took 3 bases from V and 1 from J; bases not matched to a gene: 6. Germline values: CDR1 SEHNR, CDR2 FQNEAQ (reference sequence). CDR3 nucleotides: TGTGCCAGCAGCTTTCCGGACAGGCCGTCCTACGAGCAGTACTTC. Protein: CASSFPDRPSYEQYF.

The chain joins TRBV4-1 to TRBJ2-1; D might be TRBD1 or TRBD2, each matching 5 bases. CDR1 is MGHRA, CDR2 YSYEKL, per germline. The CDR3 extends over 14 amino acids. V lost 1 base and J lost 6, with 10 bases in between. The CDR3 coding sequence is TGCGCCAGCAGCCAAGGGGGGTCTGGCAATGAGCAGTTCTTC. It is translated as CASSQGGSGNEQFF.

This clone came up once. Germline is not matched at one junction end, which may reflect a read error. This chain links TRBV5-5 with TRBJ1-1; a weak D match, TRBD1 (5 bases). This CDR3 region has 13 residues. Germline-derived CDR1 and CDR2 are SGHKS and YYEKEE (reference sequence). CDR3 protein: CASTLGEGTEAFF. CDR3 sequence (DNA): TGTGCCAGCACCTTGGGGGAGGGCACTGAAGCTTTCTTT. Using reference TRBV5-5 and TRBJ1-1 for the parts outside the CDR3, the full variable domain is DAGVTQSPTHLIKTRGQQVTLRCSPISGHKSVSWYQQVLGQGPQFIFQYYEKEERGRGNFPDRFSARQFPNYSSELNVNALLLGDSALYLCASTLGEGTEAFFGQGTRLTVV.

The chain joins TRBV11-2 to TRBJ2-1; 11 bases match TRBD2. The CDR3 runs to 14 residues. Trimming at V came to 2 bases and at J to 9 bases, leaving 3 bases not matched to a gene. Germline lookup yields CDR1 SGHAT and CDR2 FQNNGV. The CDR3 nucleotides are TGTGCCAGCAGCTTAACTAGCGGGGGTGGTGAGCAGTTCTTC. Its protein is CASSLTSGGGEQFF.

The J gene is TRBJ2-1, the V gene TRBV6-5; 7 nucleotides match TRBD1. J lost 5 bases, V lost 6 bases, and 4 bases had no gene match. This CDR3 has 13 residues. Per germline, CDR1 MNHEY and CDR2 SVGAGI. Here the CDR3 DNA reads TGTGCCAGCAGCACCGACAGGGACAATGAGCAGTTCTTC. Translation gives CASSTDRDNEQFF.

V is TRBV2 and J is TRBJ2-3; weak D call: TRBD2 (6 bases). Trimming pared 10 bases from V and 13 bases from J, leaving 27 bases between. The CDR3 loop spans 14 amino acids. Germline-derived CDR1 and CDR2 are SNHLY and FYNNEI. DNA for the CDR3: TGTGCCACCCGGGGCCTCGGGGGAGGTCCCGAGGAGTATTTT. Translation: CATRGLGGGPEEYF.

The chain joins TRBV24-1 to TRBJ1-5; tentatively, D is TRBD1 (6 bases). Germline loops: CDR1 KGHDR, CDR2 SFDVKD. This CDR3 is 16 amino acids long. Trimming pared 5 bases from V and 1 base from J, leaving 14 bases between. The CDR3 here is CATSGGGFGSNQPQHF. In DNA form, the CDR3 reads TGTGCCACCAGTGGAGGGGGATTTGGGAGCAATCAGCCCCAGCATTTT.

The rearrangement uses TRBV19 and TRBJ1-1; D gene uncertain. With 10 bases removed from V and 1 base from J, the gap between germline ends came to 10 bases. This CDR3 is built from 12 residues. Per the germline V gene, CDR1 is LNHDA and CDR2 is SQIVND (reference sequence). This CDR3 is CATIGKNTEAFF. In DNA, the CDR3 is TGTGCCACCATAGGGAAGAACACTGAAGCTTTCTTT.

The chain employs TRBV12-3 or TRBV12-4 and TRBJ1-2, with TRBD1 matching 8 bases. The ends lost 5 bases at V and 7 bases at J; junction bases unmatched: 6. This CDR3 spans 13 amino acids. Here the CDR3 reads CASSPGQGAGYTF. The CDR3 DNA reads TGTGCCAGCAGTCCAGGACAGGGAGCTGGCTACACCTTC.

This clone was observed once. Within the sample, other DNA sequences also encode this same CDR3. The rearrangement uses TRBV28 and TRBJ1-5, with 9 bases lining up with TRBD1. Unmatched junction bases numbered 2, after V lost 3 bases and J lost 2 bases. Germline V gene sequence: CDR1 MDHEN, CDR2 SYDVKM. This CDR3 comprises 15 residues. The CDR3: CASSFRDRGNQPQHF. CDR3 bases: TGTGCCAGCAGTTTTAGGGACAGGGGCAATCAGCCCCAGCATTTT.

The rearrangement uses TRBV30 and TRBJ2-7; TRBD1 matches at 9 bases. Losses at the gene ends were 5 bases for V and 5 bases for J; bases not matched to a gene: 10. CDR1 is GTSNPN, CDR2 SVGIG, per germline (reference sequence). This CDR3 has 14 amino acids. CDR3 nucleotides: TGTGCCTGGGAACCGGGACAGGGTGTGCACGAGCAGTACTTC. This encodes CAWEPGQGVHEQYF.

The table lists this clone with a count of one. The chain couples TRBV27 to TRBJ1-5; D gene uncertain. This CDR3 region has 12 residues. From germline, CDR1 is MNHEY and CDR2 SMNVEV (reference sequence). Trimming pared 4 bases from V and 4 bases from J, leaving 5 bases between. CDR3 in amino acids: CASSSTNQPQHF. The CDR3 region has the DNA TGTGCCAGCAGTTCAACTAATCAGCCCCAGCATTTT.

This sequence joins TRBV5-6 and TRBJ2-7, with TRBD1 as a possible D gene (6 bases). The CDR3 is 14 residues long. V was pared by 4 bases and J by 2 bases, with 13 bases between. Germline V gives CDR1 SGHDT, CDR2 YYEEEE. The CDR3 DNA follows: TGTGCCAGCAGCCGACTTACAGGGACCTACGAGCAGTACTTC. Translated: CASSRLTGTYEQYF.

This clone was observed a single time. The chain couples TRBV10-2 to TRBJ1-1, with D possibly matching TRBD1 (6 bases). The length of the CDR3 is 13 residues. V was shortened by 6 bases and J by 4 bases, with 12 bases between the two germline ends. Germline V CDR1 and CDR2: WSHSY, SAAADI. CDR3 protein: CASSGGLATEAFF. In nucleotides, the CDR3 is TGCGCCAGCAGCGGGGGCTTGGCCACTGAAGCTTTCTTT.